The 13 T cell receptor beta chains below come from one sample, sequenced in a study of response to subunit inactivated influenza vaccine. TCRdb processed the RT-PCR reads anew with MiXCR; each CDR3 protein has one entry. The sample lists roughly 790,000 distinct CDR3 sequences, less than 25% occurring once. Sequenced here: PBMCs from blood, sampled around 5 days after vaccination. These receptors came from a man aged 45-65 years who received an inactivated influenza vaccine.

This CDR3 reads CASSRGQGKQPQHF. The CDR3 region has the DNA TGTGCCAGCAGTCGGGGACAGGGGAAACAGCCCCAGCATTTT. This chain joins TRBV12-3 or TRBV12-4 and TRBJ1-5, with TRBD1 matching 10 bases. The J segment lost 7 bases and the V segment lost 5 bases, leaving 5 bases of the junction unmatched. The CDR3 extends over 14 amino acids.

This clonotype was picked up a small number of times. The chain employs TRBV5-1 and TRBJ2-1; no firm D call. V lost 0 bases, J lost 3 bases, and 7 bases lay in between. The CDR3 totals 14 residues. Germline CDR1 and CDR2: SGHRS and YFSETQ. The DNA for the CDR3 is TGCGCCAGCAGCTTGGACGGATACTACAATGAGCAGTTCTTC. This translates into CASSLDGYYNEQFF.

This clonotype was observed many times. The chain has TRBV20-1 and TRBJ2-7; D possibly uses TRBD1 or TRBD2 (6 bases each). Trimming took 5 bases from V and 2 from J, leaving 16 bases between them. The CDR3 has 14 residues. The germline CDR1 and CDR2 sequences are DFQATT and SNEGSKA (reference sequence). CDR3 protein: CSAPRRGQTYEQYF. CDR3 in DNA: TGCAGTGCTCCGCGACGGGGGCAAACCTACGAGCAGTACTTC.

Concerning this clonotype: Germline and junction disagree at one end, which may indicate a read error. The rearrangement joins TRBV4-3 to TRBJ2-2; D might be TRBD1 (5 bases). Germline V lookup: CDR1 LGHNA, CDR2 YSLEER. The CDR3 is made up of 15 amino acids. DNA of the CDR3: TGCGCCAGCAGCGAAGACAGAGCAAACACCGGGGAGCTGTTTTTT. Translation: CASSEDRANTGELFF.

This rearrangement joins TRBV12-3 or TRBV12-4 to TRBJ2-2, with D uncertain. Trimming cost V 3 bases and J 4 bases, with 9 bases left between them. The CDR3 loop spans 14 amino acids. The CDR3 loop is CASSFVEPTGELFF. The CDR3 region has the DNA TGTGCCAGCAGTTTTGTGGAGCCCACCGGGGAGCTGTTTTTT.

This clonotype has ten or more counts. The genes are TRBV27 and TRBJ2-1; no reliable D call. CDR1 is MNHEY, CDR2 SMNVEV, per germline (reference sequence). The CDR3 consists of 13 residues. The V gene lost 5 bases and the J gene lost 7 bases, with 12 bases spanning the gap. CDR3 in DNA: TGTGCCAGCAGTCCGACCTGGTGGAATGAGCAGTTCTTC. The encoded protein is CASSPTWWNEQFF.

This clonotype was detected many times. CDR3 region: CASSFADPTDTQYF. DNA of the CDR3: TGTGCCAGCAGCTTCGCCGATCCCACAGATACGCAGTATTTT. The V call is TRBV11-1, the J call TRBJ2-3; no firm D call. V was shortened by 3 bases and J by 2 bases, with 9 bases between the two germline ends. There are 14 residues in the CDR3. Germline V gene lookup returns CDR1 SGHAT and CDR2 FQDESV (reference sequence).

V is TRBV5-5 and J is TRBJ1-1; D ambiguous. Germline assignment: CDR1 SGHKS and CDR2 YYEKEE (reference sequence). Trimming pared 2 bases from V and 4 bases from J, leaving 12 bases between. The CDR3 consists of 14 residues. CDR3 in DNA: TGTGCCAGCAGCTTCTCCGGGCTAGCCACTGAAGCTTTCTTT. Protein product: CASSFSGLATEAFF.

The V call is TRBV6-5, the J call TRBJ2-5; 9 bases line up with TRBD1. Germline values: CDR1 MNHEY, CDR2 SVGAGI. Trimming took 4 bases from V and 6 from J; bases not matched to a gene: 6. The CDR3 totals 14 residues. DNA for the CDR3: TGTGCCAGCAGTTCCTGGACAGGGGAACAGACCCAGTACTTC. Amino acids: CASSSWTGEQTQYF.

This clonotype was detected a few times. The chain's CDR3 is CASSSQGQINSPLHF. CDR3 bases: TGTGCCAGCAGTTCCCAGGGACAGATTAATTCACCCCTCCACTTT. This sequence joins TRBV12-3 or TRBV12-4 and TRBJ1-6, with TRBD1 matching over 7 bases. This CDR3 has 15 residues. Trimming removed 4 bases from V and 6 bases from J; junction bases left unmatched: 6.

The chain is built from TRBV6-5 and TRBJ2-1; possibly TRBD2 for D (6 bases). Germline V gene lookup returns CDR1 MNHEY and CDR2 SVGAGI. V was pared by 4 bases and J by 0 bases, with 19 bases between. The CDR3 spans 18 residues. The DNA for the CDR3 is TGTGCCAGCAGTTGCTCGATTAATAGCGGAAGCTCCTACAATGAGCAGTTCTTC. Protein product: CASSCSINSGSSYNEQFF.

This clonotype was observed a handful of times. The CDR3 sequence is CASRDPGGDEQFF. Written as DNA, the CDR3 is TGTGCCAGCAGGGACCCGGGAGGGGATGAGCAGTTCTTC. This chain connects TRBV6-2 or TRBV6-3 to TRBJ2-1, with TRBD2 matching over 8 bases. Per germline, CDR1 MNHEY and CDR2 SVGEGT. V lost 6 bases, J lost 8 bases, and 6 bases stayed unmatched. This CDR3 contains 13 residues.

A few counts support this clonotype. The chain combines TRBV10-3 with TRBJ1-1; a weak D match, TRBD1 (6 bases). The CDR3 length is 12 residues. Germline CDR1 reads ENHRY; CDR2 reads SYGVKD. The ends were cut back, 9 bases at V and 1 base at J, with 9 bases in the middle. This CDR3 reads CAIGQPNTEAFF. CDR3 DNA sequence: TGTGCCATAGGACAGCCGAACACTGAAGCTTTCTTT.